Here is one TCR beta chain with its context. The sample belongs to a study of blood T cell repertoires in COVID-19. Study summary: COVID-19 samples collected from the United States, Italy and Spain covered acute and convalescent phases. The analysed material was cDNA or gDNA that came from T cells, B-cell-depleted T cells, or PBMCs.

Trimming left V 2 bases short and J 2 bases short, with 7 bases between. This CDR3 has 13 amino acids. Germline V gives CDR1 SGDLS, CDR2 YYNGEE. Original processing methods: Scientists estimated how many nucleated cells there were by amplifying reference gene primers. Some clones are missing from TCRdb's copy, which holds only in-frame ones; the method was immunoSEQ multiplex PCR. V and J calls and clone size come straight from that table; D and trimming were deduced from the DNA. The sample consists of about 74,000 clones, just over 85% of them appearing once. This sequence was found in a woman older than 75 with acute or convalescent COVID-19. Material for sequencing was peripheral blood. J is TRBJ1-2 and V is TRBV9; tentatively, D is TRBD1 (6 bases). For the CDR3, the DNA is TGTGCCAGCAGCGTCGGACAGAACTATGGCTACACCTTC. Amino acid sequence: CASSVGQNYGYTF.